These 16 T cell receptor beta chains came from one sample sequenced in a study of cytomegalovirus exposure and HLA in healthy donors (dated by TCRdb to between 2016 and 2019). The method behind the library was the immunoSEQ multiplex PCR assay. For the multiplex PCR, a mixture combining 60 forward primers for TCR Vbeta segments and 13 reverse primers for TCR Jbeta segments was used. TCRdb's version of the immuneACCESS table is confined to in-frame rearrangements and falls short of the full clone set. An unresolved V gene accounts for under half of the shortfall where checked; the remainder is of unknown origin. The sample profile shows approximately 140,000 clones; about 60% of them were found once. Around 7.1% of the sample comes from the top ten. The source material was PBMCs. Receptors were obtained from a woman aged 60-70 years in good health and CMV-seropositive.

This chain joins TRBV28 and TRBJ1-1; the match to TRBD1 covers 7 bases. Trimming cost V 7 bases and J 0 bases; bases outside gene matches: 8. CDR3 length: 15 amino acids. From germline, CDR1 is MDHEN and CDR2 SYDVKM. The CDR3 here is CASTFRGTLNTEAFF. The CDR3, as DNA: TGTGCCAGCACCTTCAGGGGGACGTTGAACACTGAAGCTTTCTTT. The full variable domain, with the rest looked up from reference TRBV28 and TRBJ1-1, is DVKVTQSSRYLVKRTGEKVFLECVQDMDHENMFWYRQDPGLGLRLIYFSYDVKMKEKGDIPEGYSVSREKKERFSLILESASTNQTSMYLCASTFRGTLNTEAFFGQGTRLTVV.

This clone was seen a few times. J is TRBJ1-1 and V is TRBV9, with TRBD1 matching over 10 bases. Germline CDR1 and CDR2: SGDLS and YYNGEE. This CDR3 spans 16 amino acids. V trimming: 3 bases; J trimming: 4 bases; junction bases outside the gene matches: 9. The CDR3 protein is CASSAPTGGVSTEAFF. DNA for the CDR3: TGTGCCAGCAGCGCCCCGACAGGGGGCGTGAGCACTGAAGCTTTCTTT.

This clone was counted a few times. The V gene is TRBV7-3, the J gene TRBJ2-5; D might be TRBD1 (5 bases). The CDR3 covers 15 residues. Germline CDR1 is SGHTA and CDR2 is FQGTGA. V lost 0 bases and J 2 bases, leaving 10 bases between the germline ends. The CDR3 DNA reads TGTGCCAGCAGCTTAACGGGGCAGCAACAAGAGACCCAGTACTTC. It is translated as CASSLTGQQQETQYF.

A few counts support this clone. The gene calls are TRBV5-5 and TRBJ1-4; 12 bases agree with TRBD1. The CDR3 totals 17 residues. J gave up 0 bases and V 4 bases, and 4 bases lay outside the gene matches. The germline gives CDR1 SGHKS, CDR2 YYEKEE (reference sequence). This CDR3 is CASSGTGGSATNEKLFF. For the CDR3, the DNA is TGTGCCAGCAGCGGGACAGGGGGCTCTGCAACTAATGAAAAACTGTTTTTT.

The genes are TRBV25-1 and TRBJ1-1, with D possibly being TRBD1 (5 bases). Germline loops: CDR1 MGHDK, CDR2 SYGVNS. V gave up 7 bases and J gave up 7 bases, with 13 bases separating them. This CDR3 is built from 12 residues. Here the CDR3 DNA reads TGTGCCAGCAATGATAGGGGTGTTGAAGCTTTCTTT. Translating gives CASNDRGVEAFF.

This clone was counted between two and nine times. The rearrangement links TRBV9 to TRBJ2-3; D unresolved. Germline V gene data show CDR1 as SGDLS and CDR2 as YYNGEE. The CDR3 covers 15 residues. The ends were cut back, 0 bases at V and 2 bases at J, with 10 bases in the middle. CDR3 in amino acids: CASSVVPQNTDTQYF. DNA of the CDR3: TGTGCCAGCAGCGTAGTTCCACAGAACACAGATACGCAGTATTTT.

Here the CDR3 reads CASSSRTNHEQYF. The CDR3 coding sequence is TGTGCCAGCAGCTCGAGGACTAACCACGAGCAGTACTTC. The chain carries TRBV7-2 and TRBJ2-7; D is possibly TRBD2 (6 bases). The CDR3 is 13 residues long. Germline values: CDR1 SGHTA, CDR2 FQGNSA. V lost 4 bases and J 5 bases, leaving 12 bases between the germline ends. Filled out from reference TRBV7-2 and TRBJ2-7, the complete variable domain reads GAGVSQSPSNKVTEKGKDVELRCDPISGHTALYWYRQSLGQGLEFLIYFQGNSAPDKSGLPSDRFSAERTGGSVSTLTIQRTQQEDSAVYLCASSSRTNHEQYFGPGTRLTVT.

CDR3 bases: TGTGCCGTTGGACTAGCGGGATACAATGAGCAGTTCTTC. The encoded protein is CAVGLAGYNEQFF. The chain recombines TRBV5-4 with TRBJ2-1; TRBD2 matches at 12 bases. The V segment lost 10 bases and the J segment 4 bases; nucleotides outside the gene matches: 3. This CDR3 is built from 13 residues. Germline CDR1 reads SGHNT; CDR2 reads YYREEE (reference sequence).

This clone appeared a single time. This chain connects TRBV7-9 to TRBJ1-3; a possible D gene is TRBD1 (5 bases). V was clipped by 3 bases and J by 0 bases, with 9 bases between them. The CDR3 is 15 amino acids. Germline V CDR1 and CDR2: SEHNR, FQNEAQ (reference sequence). Here the CDR3 DNA reads TGTGCCAGCAGCTTGAAGGGGTACTCTGGAAACACCATATATTTT. It codes for CASSLKGYSGNTIYF.

The CDR3 is CASSPSSNQETQYF. Here the CDR3 DNA reads TGTGCCAGCAGCCCATCTTCTAACCAAGAGACCCAGTACTTC. The J gene is TRBJ2-5, the V gene TRBV7-3; D not certain. In germline, CDR1 is SGHTA, CDR2 FQGTGA. V was trimmed by 5 bases and J by 0 bases, leaving 10 bases between them. This CDR3 has 14 amino acids.

This clone has a handful of counts. This CDR3 is also generated by other DNA sequences in the sample. V is TRBV7-9 and J is TRBJ2-5, with a possible D match to TRBD1 (5 bases). Trimming cost V 3 bases and J 2 bases, with 7 bases left between them. This CDR3 region has 13 residues. In germline, CDR1 is SEHNR, CDR2 FQNEAQ (reference sequence). The CDR3 spells CASSFQGQETQYF. The CDR3 nucleotides are TGTGCCAGCAGCTTTCAGGGACAAGAGACCCAGTACTTC.

V and J are TRBV6-5 and TRBJ2-5; TRBD2 agrees at 7 bases. The CDR3 runs to 15 residues. Germline V gene sequence: CDR1 MNHEY, CDR2 SVGAGI. V was clipped by 6 bases and J by 1 base; unmatched bases: 8. The CDR3 is CASSWGLAGQETQYF. Here the CDR3 DNA reads TGTGCCAGCAGCTGGGGTTTAGCGGGCCAAGAGACCCAGTACTTC.

The chain carries TRBV28 and TRBJ1-3, with D uncertain. This CDR3 has 13 amino acids. V lost 5 bases and J 4 bases, leaving 9 bases between the germline ends. Germline V CDR1 and CDR2: MDHEN, SYDVKM. DNA for the CDR3: TGTGCCAGCAGTCCCGCGAGCGGAAACACCATATATTTT. Its translation is CASSPASGNTIYF. Filled out from reference TRBV28 and TRBJ1-3, the complete variable domain reads DVKVTQSSRYLVKRTGEKVFLECVQDMDHENMFWYRQDPGLGLRLIYFSYDVKMKEKGDIPEGYSVSREKKERFSLILESASTNQTSMYLCASSPASGNTIYFGEGSWLTVV.

J is TRBJ2-5 and V is TRBV7-9; the D is unclear. Per the germline V gene, CDR1 is SEHNR and CDR2 is FQNEAQ (reference sequence). Trimming removed 5 bases at V and 5 bases at J, with 15 bases between. The CDR3 spans 14 residues. The CDR3 protein is CASSPRRVVETQYF. The CDR3 DNA sequence: TGTGCCAGCAGCCCTCGCCGGGTGGTGGAGACCCAGTACTTC.

This clone was observed a handful of times. This rearrangement joins TRBV6-6 to TRBJ2-1, with D uncertain. Trimming left V 4 bases short and J 8 bases short, with 12 bases between. Germline CDR1 is MNHNY and CDR2 is SVGAGI (reference sequence). This CDR3 has 13 residues. The CDR3 DNA is TGTGCCAGCAGTTCCCACGGTTTCCATGAGCAGTTCTTC. The encoded protein is CASSSHGFHEQFF.

This clone appeared a few times. The rearrangement joins TRBV18 to TRBJ2-5; a possible D gene is TRBD1 (5 bases). Germline CDR1 is KGHSH and CDR2 is LQKENI. V shed 2 bases and J shed 5 bases, with 6 bases lying between them. CDR3 length: 12 amino acids. This chain's CDR3 is CASSPTGETQYF. The CDR3 DNA is TGTGCCAGCTCACCAACAGGCGAGACCCAGTACTTC.